Here is one T cell receptor (beta chain) with its context. The junction had 2 bases not matched to a gene; V was cut back by 8 bases and J by 3 bases. The CDR3 is made up of 13 amino acids. Germline loops: CDR1 MNHEY, CDR2 SVGAGI. This record belongs to a study of blood T cell repertoires in COVID-19. Whole-study context: The origin of the acute and convalescent COVID-19 samples was the United States, Italy and Spain. The analysed material was cDNA or gDNA that came from T cells, B-cell-depleted T cells, or PBMCs.

Original handling: Reference gene primer amplification gave nucleated cell count estimates. Measured with immunoSEQ multiplex PCR; TCRdb has only the in-frame clones, and not every one. V, J and clone size were drawn from that table, and D and trimming were deduced from the DNA. The repertoire consists of 150,000 to 200,000 clones, with around 82% occurring once and the leading ten covering approximately 14%. The clonotype comes from a man aged 18 to 35 with active or convalescent COVID-19. The sample consisted of peripheral blood. The V gene is TRBV6-5, the J gene TRBJ1-4, with 8 bases that match TRBD1. CDR3 residues: CASLRGPNEKLFF. CDR3 nucleotides: TGTGCCAGCCTCAGGGGGCCTAATGAAAAACTGTTTTTT.